This paragraph covers one T cell receptor (beta chain) sequence. Source study methods: Estimation of nucleated cell counts was performed using reference gene primer amplification. Using immunoSEQ multiplex PCR, the repertoire was profiled, and TCRdb retains in-frame clones only, with some absent. V, J and clone size derive from that table, while D and trimming were established from the DNA sequence. This table has about 130,000 clones, about 80% appearing once. This sample stems from a study of blood T cell repertoires in COVID-19. Study background: COVID-19 samples collected from the United States, Italy and Spain covered acute and convalescent phases. Sample material is recorded as cDNA or gDNA derived from T cells, B-cell-depleted T cells, or PBMCs.

CDR3 length: 17 amino acids. Per the germline V gene, CDR1 is SEHNR and CDR2 is FQNEAQ (reference sequence). V was pared by 5 bases and J by 2 bases, with 10 bases of the junction left unmatched. This sequence joins TRBV7-9 and TRBJ2-5; 11 positions agree with TRBD2. The receptor's source is a human donor in a cohort sampled during active COVID-19. Sequenced: peripheral blood. DNA of the CDR3: TGTGCCAGCAGCCCCGGGACTAGCGGCCCAACGCAAGAGACCCAGTACTTC. Translation: CASSPGTSGPTQETQYF.